The 8 T cell receptor beta chains below were found in one sample sequenced in a study of glioma-infiltrating T cells after dendritic cell vaccination. Data came from immunoSEQ multiplex PCR; TCRdb stores just in-frame clones and leaves some out. The sample yields roughly 80,000 clones, roughly 90% seen once. This sample comprised blood, obtained before dendritic cell vaccination. The receptors were gathered from a human donor with glioblastoma.

The CDR3 loop reads CASSPGDGEAFF. The DNA of the CDR3 is TGCGCCAGCAGCCCGGGGGACGGTGAAGCTTTCTTT. This rearrangement joins TRBV5-1 to TRBJ1-1; D might be TRBD1 (5 bases). Trimming left V 4 bases short and J 7 bases short, with 11 bases between. Germline V gene lookup returns CDR1 SGHRS and CDR2 YFSETQ. This CDR3 spans 12 amino acids.

J is TRBJ1-5 and V is TRBV15; D perhaps matches TRBD1 (5 bases). Between the trimmed V and J ends, which lost 1 base and 2 bases, there was a span of 9 bases. Germline CDR1 reads LNHNV; CDR2 reads YYDKDF (reference sequence). This CDR3 contains 15 residues. CDR3 sequence: CATSRARAGNQPQHF. CDR3 DNA: TGTGCCACCAGCAGAGCCAGGGCAGGCAATCAGCCCCAGCATTTT.

The V and J genes are TRBV5-4 and TRBJ2-7; weak D call: TRBD1 (6 bases). The CDR3 contains 14 residues. Germline V lookup: CDR1 SGHNT, CDR2 YYREEE (reference sequence). V shed 3 bases and J shed 3 bases, with 13 bases lying between them. The CDR3 loop is CASSSTGGGYEQYF. Here the CDR3 DNA reads TGTGCCAGCAGCTCGACAGGTGGAGGCTACGAGCAGTACTTC.

In the case of this clone: This sample includes further DNA sequences coding for the same CDR3. The chain uses TRBV5-1 and TRBJ2-2; 13 bases fit TRBD2. CDR1 and CDR2 (germline): SGHRS, YFSETQ. This CDR3 comprises 16 residues. J was trimmed by 5 bases and V by 2 bases; bases with no gene match: 3. CDR3: CASSFRTSGSTGELFF. In nucleotides, the CDR3 is TGCGCCAGCAGCTTCCGGACTAGCGGGAGTACCGGGGAGCTGTTTTTT.

The CDR3 sequence: CASSQQGVEETQYF. DNA for the CDR3: TGTGCCAGCAGCCAACAGGGGGTCGAAGAGACCCAGTACTTC. The gene calls are TRBV7-9 and TRBJ2-5, with 8 bases identical to TRBD1. After removal of 5 bases from V and 3 bases from J, the junction contained 5 bases not matched to a gene. The V gene's germline CDR1 is SEHNR and CDR2 FQNEAQ (reference sequence). The CDR3 runs 14 residues.

The rearrangement links TRBV7-8 to TRBJ1-2, with 11 bases fitting TRBD1. The CDR3 loop spans 15 amino acids. Per the germline V gene, CDR1 is SGHVS and CDR2 is FQNEAQ. J gave up 4 bases and V 5 bases, and 6 bases lay outside the gene matches. The CDR3 region has the DNA TGTGCCAGCAGCGAGGGACAGGGGGTTCTCTATGGCTACACCTTC. It yields the protein CASSEGQGVLYGYTF.

The genes are TRBV19 and TRBJ1-5, with no clear D. CDR1 LNHDA and CDR2 SQIVND come from the germline V gene (reference sequence). This CDR3 is 15 amino acids long. V lost 7 bases and J 2 bases, leaving 15 bases between the germline ends. The CDR3 DNA sequence: TGTGCCAGTACGCCGATGTGGGGAGGCAATCAGCCCCAGCATTTT. It codes for CASTPMWGGNQPQHF. Filled out from reference TRBV19 and TRBJ1-5, the complete variable domain reads DGGITQSPKYLFRKEGQNVTLSCEQNLNHDAMYWYRQDPGQGLRLIYYSQIVNDFQKGDIAEGYSVSREKKESFPLTVTSAQKNPTAFYLCASTPMWGGNQPQHFGDGTRLSIL.

The rearrangement links TRBV5-1 to TRBJ1-4; TRBD1 aligns across 7 bases. V lost 3 bases to trimming and J lost 2 bases; unmatched junction nucleotides: 4. Per germline, CDR1 SGHRS and CDR2 YFSETQ. This CDR3 spans 15 amino acids. As DNA, the CDR3 is TGCGCCAGCAGCTGGACGACAGGGACTAATGAAAAACTGTTTTTT. Its translation is CASSWTTGTNEKLFF.